This T cell receptor (beta chain) stems from a study of T cells after yellow fever vaccination. Across the whole study: CD3, CD45RA, CCR7 and CD95 sorting yielded EM, EMRA, CM and Tscm memory subsets. The authors prepared low-cell-number fractions using SMART-Seq v4 Ultra Low Input. Overall study results and limits: Most primary-vaccination clones reappeared after the booster (less than 98% CD4, roughly 90% CD8).

In germline, CDR1 is SGHDT, CDR2 YYEEEE. The CDR3 is made up of 16 amino acids. V was clipped by 0 bases and J by 11 bases, with 21 bases between them. Production of TCR cDNA was by 5'RACE template switching, which also added a universal primer site and UMIs. In TCRdb, the 5' RACE reads were re-called with MiXCR into one record per CDR3 protein. The profile shows approximately 34,000 distinct CDR3 sequences, about 10% of them singletons. This clonotype was detected many times. Sample: PBMCs, either bulk or a sorted T-cell subset (CD4+, CD8+, memory, or dextramer-sorted; not recorded which), taken less than 16 days after the first yellow fever vaccination. V usage is TRBV5-6 and J usage is TRBJ1-5; TRBD1 is a possible D gene (5 bases). The source is a man younger than 35 who received the YFV17D yellow fever vaccine. DNA for the CDR3: TGTGCCAGCAGCTTGGGGGGCGCCCGCGCCGTAGAGACCCAGCATTTT. It encodes CASSLGGARAVETQHF.